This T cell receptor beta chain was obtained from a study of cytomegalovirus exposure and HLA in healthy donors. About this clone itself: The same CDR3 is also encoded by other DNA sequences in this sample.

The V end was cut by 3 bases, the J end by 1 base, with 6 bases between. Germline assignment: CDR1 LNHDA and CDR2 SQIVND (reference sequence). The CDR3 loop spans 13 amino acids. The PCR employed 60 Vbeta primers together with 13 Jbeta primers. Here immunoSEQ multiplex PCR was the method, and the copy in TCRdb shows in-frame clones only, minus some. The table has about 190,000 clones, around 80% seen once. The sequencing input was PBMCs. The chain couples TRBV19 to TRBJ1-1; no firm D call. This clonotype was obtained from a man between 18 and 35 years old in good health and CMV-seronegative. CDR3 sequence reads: CASSISGNTEAFF. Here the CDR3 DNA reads TGTGCCAGTAGTATCTCCGGGAACACTGAAGCTTTCTTT.